This TCR beta chain was documented in a study of shared clonotypes between healthy human individuals. Study-level points and caveats: Compared with memory subsets, naive subsets generally had larger estimated richness. Unshared clonotypes carried lower generation probabilities than those common to all four donors.

Measured with immunoSEQ multiplex PCR; TCRdb has only the in-frame clones, and not every one. The sample includes about 180,000 clones, 85% to 95% of them seen just once. The V end was cut by 5 bases, the J end by 0 bases, with 11 bases between. This CDR3 spans 14 amino acids. Germline V lookup: CDR1 LNHDA, CDR2 SQIVND (reference sequence). All donors qualified as healthy HIV-negative adults and had experienced no recent acute infections or vaccinations. Every contributor of samples was a Caucasian grown-up residing in Nashville, Tennessee. This clone was counted only a few times. Its antigen is unknown.

This sequence joins TRBV19 and TRBJ2-7, with D hard to call. The TCR sequence derives from a woman in her thirties in good health. The sequencing input was naive CD4+ T cells sorted from blood. The subset was: CD45RA+ positively selected. The CDR3 loop is CASSSQHTSYEQYF. The CDR3 nucleotides are TGTGCCAGTAGTTCCCAGCACACCTCCTACGAGCAGTACTTC. Supplemented by reference TRBV19 and TRBJ2-7, the full variable domain reads DGGITQSPKYLFRKEGQNVTLSCEQNLNHDAMYWYRQDPGQGLRLIYYSQIVNDFQKGDIAEGYSVSREKKESFPLTVTSAQKNPTAFYLCASSSQHTSYEQYFGPGTRLTVT.